Below are 2 T cell receptor beta chains sequenced from a single sample in a study of blood T cell repertoires in COVID-19. Clones were sequenced by immunoSEQ multiplex PCR, and TCRdb holds only the in-frame ones, with some missing. The profile shows 110,000 to 150,000 clones, around 84% of them singletons. Sequencing used peripheral blood. The receptors were gathered from a man aged 55 to 69 with active or convalescent COVID-19.

Here the CDR3 reads CASTLIGEAFF. CDR3 DNA: TGTGCCAGTACCTTGATTGGCGAAGCTTTCTTT. V usage is TRBV19 and J usage is TRBJ1-1; D ambiguous. The germline V gene has CDR1 LNHDA and CDR2 SQIVND (reference sequence). CDR3 length: 11 residues. V was clipped by 7 bases and J by 8 bases, with 11 bases between them.

The genes are TRBV5-1 and TRBJ2-3; D is unresolved. The CDR3 is 15 amino acids. V was pared by 0 bases and J by 2 bases, with 10 bases between. CDR1 is SGHRS, CDR2 YFSETQ, per germline. The CDR3 coding sequence is TGCGCCAGCAGCTTGGTTTTAGAGAACACAGATACGCAGTATTTT. Translation gives CASSLVLENTDTQYF.